This TCR beta chain was profiled in a study of shared clonotypes between healthy human individuals. Study findings and constraints: Lower generation probabilities were found for non-shared clonotypes than for those shared by all four donors.

Genomic DNA (from each subset) was split evenly across several immunoSEQ plates. Each sorted subset replicate got 200 ng genomic DNA, roughly 30,000 genomes. Generated by immunoSEQ multiplex PCR, the TCRdb table keeps only in-frame clones and is missing some. The sample includes millions of clones, around nine tenths of them seen just once. The CDR3 loop spans 15 amino acids. The germline V gene encodes CDR1 SEHNR and CDR2 FQNEAQ (reference sequence). V was clipped by 5 bases and J by 1 base, with 13 bases between them. About this clone itself: The target antigen is unknown.

The material sequenced was naive CD4+ T cells sorted from blood. Stated subset: CD45RA+ positively selected. V usage is TRBV7-9 and J usage is TRBJ2-3; D call uncertain. The receptor was derived from a young man in good health. CDR3: CASSPPLRGTDTQYF. In DNA form, the CDR3 reads TGTGCCAGCAGCCCTCCCCTCCGGGGCACAGATACGCAGTATTTT.